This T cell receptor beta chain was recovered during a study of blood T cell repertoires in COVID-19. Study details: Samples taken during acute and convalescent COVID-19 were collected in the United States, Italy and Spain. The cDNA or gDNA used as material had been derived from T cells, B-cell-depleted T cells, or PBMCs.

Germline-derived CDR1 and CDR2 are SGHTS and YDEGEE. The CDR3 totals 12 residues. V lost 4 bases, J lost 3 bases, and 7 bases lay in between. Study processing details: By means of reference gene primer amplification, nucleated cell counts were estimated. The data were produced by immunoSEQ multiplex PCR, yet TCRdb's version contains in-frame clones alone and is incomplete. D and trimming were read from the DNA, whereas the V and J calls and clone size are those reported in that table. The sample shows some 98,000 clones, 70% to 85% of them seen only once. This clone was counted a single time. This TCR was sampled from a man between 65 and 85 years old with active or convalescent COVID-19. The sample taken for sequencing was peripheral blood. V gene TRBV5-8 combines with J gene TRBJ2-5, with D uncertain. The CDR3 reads CASSPLEETQYF. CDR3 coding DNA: TGTGCCAGCAGCCCTTTAGAAGAGACCCAGTACTTC. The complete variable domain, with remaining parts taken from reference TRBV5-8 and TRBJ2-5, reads EAGVTQSPTHLIKTRGQQATLRCSPISGHTSVYWYQQALGLGLQFLLWYDEGEERNRGNFPPRFSGRQFPNYSSELNVNALELEDSALYLCASSPLEETQYFGPGTRLLVL.